A single sample is the source of the 24 T cell receptor beta chains below, sequenced in a study of cytomegalovirus exposure and HLA in healthy donors. PCR involved 60 Vbeta and 13 Jbeta primers. Some clones are missing from TCRdb's copy, which holds only in-frame ones; the method was immunoSEQ multiplex PCR. Here the sample spans just under 250,000 clones, roughly 80% being singletons. The sequenced sample was PBMCs. Receptors were obtained from a woman between 35 and 50 years old in good health and CMV-seropositive.

This chain connects TRBV5-1 to TRBJ1-2; 10 bases map to TRBD1. Germline lookup yields CDR1 SGHRS and CDR2 YFSETQ. The CDR3 is made up of 14 amino acids. V shed 5 bases and J 7 bases; nucleotides not matched to a gene: 8. The CDR3 bases are TGCGCCAGCAGAACCGGGACAGGGGAGAGTGGCTACACCTTC. Translated, it gives CASRTGTGESGYTF.

The chain is built from TRBV7-2 and TRBJ2-1; 10 positions agree with TRBD2. CDR1 is SGHTA and CDR2 is FQGNSA in the germline V gene. Trimming at V came to 5 bases and at J to 5 bases, leaving 9 bases not matched to a gene. This CDR3 spans 16 amino acids. CDR3 sequence (DNA): TGTGCCAGCAGCATCATAGCGGGGGGCCGGGACAATGAGCAGTTCTTC. It codes for CASSIIAGGRDNEQFF.

The CDR3 region is CAWSNTRDQPQHF. The CDR3, as DNA: TGTGCCTGGAGTAACACACGGGATCAGCCCCAGCATTTT. This sequence joins TRBV30 and TRBJ1-5; D gene unclear. The CDR3 runs to 13 residues. Trimming took off 2 bases at V and 5 bases at J, with 10 bases between the two ends. Germline assignment: CDR1 GTSNPN and CDR2 SVGIG (reference sequence).

Comments on this clone: This specimen includes other DNA sequences encoding the same CDR3. The chain couples TRBV4-3 to TRBJ2-7, with a weak D call TRBD2 (6 bases). This CDR3 spans 17 amino acids. Deletions cut 1 base from V and 1 base from J, with 17 bases between. Germline V gives CDR1 LGHNA, CDR2 YSLEER. For the CDR3, the DNA is TGCGCCAGCAGCCAAGGATCCCCCGGGACTCGATCCTACGAGCAGTACTTC. It specifies CASSQGSPGTRSYEQYF.

J is TRBJ2-1 and V is TRBV5-1, with a possible D match to TRBD1 (6 bases). The germline gives CDR1 SGHRS, CDR2 YFSETQ. The CDR3 sequence is 16 residues long. V dropped 4 bases and J dropped 0 bases, with 14 bases sitting between them. The CDR3 nucleotides read TGCGCCAGCAGCCCTTTACAGGGAAGCTCCTACAATGAGCAGTTCTTC. It codes for CASSPLQGSSYNEQFF.

Concerning this clone: Sequence at one end of the junction differs from germline and may be a read error. This chain links TRBV7-9 with TRBJ2-7; no clear D gene. In germline, CDR1 is SEHNR, CDR2 FQNEAQ (reference sequence). CDR3 size: 12 residues. CDR3 loop: CSSSPQNYEQYF. The CDR3, as DNA: TGTTCCAGCAGCCCCCAGAACTACGAGCAGTACTTC.

This chain connects TRBV5-4 to TRBJ2-1; TRBD2 agrees at 11 bases. This CDR3 is built from 17 residues. In germline, CDR1 is SGHNT, CDR2 YYREEE (reference sequence). J gave up 0 bases and V 3 bases, and 5 bases lay outside the gene matches. The CDR3 sequence: CASSYGLAGASYNEQFF. CDR3 nucleotides: TGTGCCAGCAGCTATGGACTAGCGGGCGCCTCCTACAATGAGCAGTTCTTC.

This clone has a single count. The chain employs TRBV7-2 and TRBJ1-5; 11 nucleotides line up with TRBD1. Unmatched junction bases numbered 12, after V lost 1 base and J lost 7 bases. This CDR3 has 18 amino acids. Germline V CDR1 and CDR2: SGHTA, FQGNSA. The CDR3 DNA reads TGTGCCAGCAGCTTAGGAGGAGGGGGGACAGGGGGAGGACAGCCCCAGCATTTT. Protein product: CASSLGGGGTGGGQPQHF.

The genes are TRBV7-2 and TRBJ2-5, with a weak D call TRBD1 (6 bases). The CDR3 runs 15 residues. Trimming cost V 5 bases and J 4 bases, with 17 bases left between them. From germline, CDR1 is SGHTA and CDR2 FQGNSA. The chain's CDR3 is CASSPNSGARETQYF. In nucleotides, the CDR3 is TGTGCCAGCAGCCCGAATTCAGGGGCGCGAGAGACCCAGTACTTC. Complete variable domain (other parts from reference TRBV7-2 and TRBJ2-5): GAGVSQSPSNKVTEKGKDVELRCDPISGHTALYWYRQSLGQGLEFLIYFQGNSAPDKSGLPSDRFSAERTGGSVSTLTIQRTQQEDSAVYLCASSPNSGARETQYFGPGTRLLVL.

This clone was observed a handful of times. The chain employs TRBV15 and TRBJ2-7, with no clear D. Trimming pared 0 bases from V and 3 bases from J, leaving 9 bases between. Germline CDR1 LNHNV, CDR2 YYDKDF (reference sequence). The CDR3 consists of 14 residues. CDR3 in DNA: TGTGCCACCAGCAGAGATCGATCCAGCTACGAGCAGTACTTC. Its translation: CATSRDRSSYEQYF.

The chain combines TRBV7-9 with TRBJ2-7, with D possibly being TRBD1 (6 bases). The CDR3 contains 13 residues. In germline, CDR1 is SEHNR, CDR2 FQNEAQ (reference sequence). Deletions cut 5 bases from V and 2 bases from J, with 10 bases between. CDR3 in DNA: TGTGCCAGCAGCAAATCAGGGGCCTACGAGCAGTACTTC. Protein sequence: CASSKSGAYEQYF. Supplemented by reference TRBV7-9 and TRBJ2-7, the full variable domain reads DTGVSQNPRHKITKRGQNVTFRCDPISEHNRLYWYRQTLGQGPEFLTYFQNEAQLEKSRLLSDRFSAERPKGSFSTLEIQRTEQGDSAMYLCASSKSGAYEQYFGPGTRLTVT.

This sequence joins TRBV11-2 and TRBJ1-2, with 11 bases matching TRBD1. Germline CDR1 reads SGHAT; CDR2 reads FQNNGV. The CDR3 extends over 15 amino acids. Germline trimming cut 4 bases from V and 6 bases from J; bases unmatched to any gene: 7. CDR3 sequence (DNA): TGTGCCAGCAGCTCCCGGGACAGGGGGTTACATGGCTACACCTTC. Translating it yields CASSSRDRGLHGYTF.

The genes are TRBV5-1 and TRBJ2-7, with TRBD1 matching over 7 bases. V trimming: 4 bases; J trimming: 0 bases; junction bases outside the gene matches: 7. There are 15 residues in the CDR3. From germline, CDR1 is SGHRS and CDR2 YFSETQ. In DNA, the CDR3 is TGCGCCAGCAGCGTCGGGACAGCAAGCTCCTACGAGCAGTACTTC. This translates into CASSVGTASSYEQYF.

This sequence joins TRBV10-3 and TRBJ2-7, with 7 bases lining up with TRBD1. Looked up from germline, CDR1 is ENHRY and CDR2 is SYGVKD. The length of the CDR3 is 14 residues. The V gene end was trimmed by 6 bases and the J gene end by 0 bases; junction bases not matched to a gene: 5. The DNA for the CDR3 is TGTGCCATCAGGGGACAGTTTAGCTCCTACGAGCAGTACTTC. Translating gives CAIRGQFSSYEQYF.

This chain links TRBV29-1 with TRBJ2-3, with D possibly being TRBD2 (5 bases). The CDR3 spans 13 residues. Germline CDR1 SQVTM, CDR2 ANQGSEA. V dropped 6 bases and J dropped 5 bases, with 15 bases sitting between them. In nucleotides, the CDR3 is TGCAGCGTACCCGGTGGACTTATAGATACGCAGTATTTT. It encodes CSVPGGLIDTQYF.

The chain couples TRBV7-9 to TRBJ2-1, with 12 bases matching TRBD2. Per germline, CDR1 SEHNR and CDR2 FQNEAQ (reference sequence). The V gene end was trimmed by 5 bases and the J gene end by 7 bases; junction bases not matched to a gene: 12. The CDR3 length is 17 residues. CDR3 residues: CASSPSDGLAGWNEQFF. As DNA, the CDR3 is TGTGCCAGCAGCCCATCTGACGGACTAGCGGGATGGAATGAGCAGTTCTTC.

This chain links TRBV2 with TRBJ1-2; 10 bases are shared with TRBD1. The CDR3 length is 15 residues. V dropped 5 bases and J dropped 8; count of bases not matched to a gene: 11. Germline CDR1 SNHLY, CDR2 FYNNEI. The CDR3 nucleotides are TGTGCCAGCAGTTCCTCCGGGACAGGGGCTAAAGGCTACACCTTC. It encodes CASSSSGTGAKGYTF. The entire variable domain, with the rest obtained from reference TRBV2 and TRBJ1-2, is as follows: EPEVTQTPSHQVTQMGQEVILRCVPISNHLYFYWYRQILGQKVEFLVSFYNNEISEKSEIFDDQFSVERPDGSNFTLKIRSTKLEDSAMYFCASSSSGTGAKGYTFGSGTRLTVV.

The chain recombines TRBV5-4 with TRBJ2-7; 9 bases align to TRBD1. The CDR3 covers 14 residues. Germline assignment: CDR1 SGHNT and CDR2 YYREEE (reference sequence). Trimming at V came to 4 bases and at J to 7 bases, leaving 9 bases not matched to a gene. The CDR3 reads CASSPGTGIVEQYF. Here the CDR3 DNA reads TGTGCCAGCAGCCCCGGGACAGGGATCGTAGAGCAGTACTTC. The full variable domain, in which reference TRBV5-4 and TRBJ2-7 provide the parts outside the CDR3, is ETGVTQSPTHLIKTRGQQVTLRCSSQSGHNTVSWYQQALGQGPQFIFQYYREEENGRGNFPPRFSGLQFPNYSSELNVNALELDDSALYLCASSPGTGIVEQYFGPGTRLTVT.

This clone was picked up one time. J is TRBJ2-3 and V is TRBV18; tentative D call: TRBD1 (6 bases). Per germline, CDR1 KGHSH and CDR2 LQKENI. The V end lost 1 base, the J end lost 1 base, and 12 bases lay between the germline ends. The CDR3 contains 16 residues. CDR3 sequence (DNA): TGTGCCAGCTCACCACGGGCAGGGGTCGGCACAGATACGCAGTATTTT. Translated, it gives CASSPRAGVGTDTQYF.

The chain uses TRBV11-1 and TRBJ2-1; TRBD1 aligns across 9 bases. CDR1 is SGHAT and CDR2 is FQDESV in the germline V gene (reference sequence). The CDR3 totals 16 residues. V lost 1 base and J lost 8; bases outside the gene matches: 9. The CDR3 nucleotides read TGTGCCAGCAGCTTAGGCTCGGGACAGGGTGACCATGAGCAGTTCTTC. Translating gives CASSLGSGQGDHEQFF.

The chain joins TRBV5-1 to TRBJ2-1, with 15 nucleotides matching TRBD2. V shed 4 bases, J shed 1 base, and the junction held 12 bases outside the gene matches. This CDR3 has 20 amino acids. Germline V gene lookup returns CDR1 SGHRS and CDR2 YFSETQ. CDR3 residues: CASSPRGLGLAGGSYNEQFF. Written as DNA, the CDR3 is TGCGCCAGCAGCCCTAGGGGGTTGGGACTAGCGGGAGGTTCCTACAATGAGCAGTTCTTC. Full variable domain (outside the CDR3, taken from reference TRBV5-1 and TRBJ2-1): KAGVTQTPRYLIKTRGQQVTLSCSPISGHRSVSWYQQTPGQGLQFLFEYFSETQRNKGNFPGRFSGRQFSNSRSEMNVSTLELGDSALYLCASSPRGLGLAGGSYNEQFFGPGTRLTVL.

This clone was seen a single time. The gene calls are TRBV7-8 and TRBJ1-4, with D perhaps matching TRBD1 (5 bases). The CDR3 has 14 residues. V lost 5 bases and J 8 bases, leaving 15 bases between the germline ends. The germline CDR1 and CDR2 sequences are SGHVS and FQNEAQ. The CDR3 sequence is CASSPGGGREKLFF. The CDR3 nucleotides are TGTGCCAGCAGCCCCGGCGGGGGACGGGAAAAACTGTTTTTT.

Concerning this clone: Other DNA sequences from this sample encode an identical CDR3 as well. This chain joins TRBV18 and TRBJ1-5; no clear D. Germline V CDR1 and CDR2: KGHSH, LQKENI. The CDR3 runs to 13 residues. V gave up 1 base and J gave up 4 bases, with 5 bases separating them. The CDR3 protein is CASSPQPNQPQHF. The CDR3 region has the DNA TGTGCCAGCTCACCACAGCCTAATCAGCCCCAGCATTTT.

V gene TRBV6-6 combines with J gene TRBJ2-3; D is possibly TRBD2 (5 bases). CDR1 is MNHNY and CDR2 is SVGAGI in the germline V gene (reference sequence). The ends were cut back, 6 bases at V and 3 bases at J, with 13 bases in the middle. The CDR3 length is 14 residues. The CDR3 region has the DNA TGTGCCAGCAGGCGGTGGGAGCAAACAGATACGCAGTATTTT. Its translation: CASRRWEQTDTQYF.